Listed below are T cell receptor beta chains from one sample, sequenced in a study of shared T cell receptors in the human thymus. TCRdb keeps only in-frame clones here, not all; method: immunoSEQ multiplex PCR. The sample holds 650,000 to 950,000 clones, around 85% seen once. The sample was also reused in another study, on human thymus T cells.

The sample consisted of thymocytes. These receptors originate from a girl under three years old with a congenital heart defect. CDR3s include the opening cysteine and the closing phenylalanine or tryptophan. A D gene is named only where the DNA matches it firmly. Expanded clones are given a class, and other clones once, few, many or no size at all.

TRBV6-5,-,-,TRBJ1-1,TGTGCCAGCAGTACTAAGACAGGGAACACTGAAGCTTTCTTT,CASSTKTGNTEAFF
TRBV10-3,-,-,TRBJ2-5,TGTGCCATCAGTGCGCCTGGGGCGGCTCAAGAGACCCAGTACTTC,CAISAPGAAQETQYF
TRBV4-1,-,-,TRBJ2-3,TGCGCCAGCGGGCAAGCGACTAGCACAGATACGCAGTATTTT,CASGQATSTDTQYF
TRBV5-4,-,-,TRBJ1-3,TGTGCCAGCAGCTCTAATGGTCCTCACTCTGGAAACACCATATATTTT,CASSSNGPHSGNTIYF
TRBV6-1,-,-,TRBJ1-2,TGTGCCAGCAGTGAAAAGGAACTAACCCCTCGCTATGGCTACACCTTC,CASSEKELTPRYGYTF
TRBV9,-,-,TRBJ2-7,TGTGCCAGCAGCGTAGAGGGAGGGGGTTGGTACGAGCAGTACTTC,CASSVEGGGWYEQYF
TRBV29-1,-,-,TRBJ1-1,TGCAGCGTTGACAGGCAGCCGAACACTGAAGCTTTCTTT,CSVDRQPNTEAFF
TRBV4-1,-,TRBD1,TRBJ1-3,TGCGCCAGCAGCCAAGACGGCGGTTCGGACAGGGGGCTCTCTGGAAACACCATATATTTT,CASSQDGGSDRGLSGNTIYF
TRBV10-3,once,TRBD1,TRBJ1-1,TGTGCCATCAGTCCAGGACAGGGGGCTGAAGCTTTCTTT,CAISPGQGAEAFF
TRBV6-9,-,TRBD1,TRBJ2-7,TGTGCCAGCAGTTCTCACAGGGACAGGGGCTACGAGCAGTACTTC,CASSSHRDRGYEQYF
TRBV21-1,few,-,TRBJ1-4,TGTGCCAGCAGCAAAGCGCTTTTGGGCAGACCAGCAACTAATGAAAAACTGTTTTTT,CASSKALLGRPATNEKLFF
TRBV5-1,-,TRBD1,TRBJ2-5,TGCGCCAGCAGCTTCCGGGGACAGGGGATCGAGACCCAGTACTTC,CASSFRGQGIETQYF
TRBV2,-,TRBD1,TRBJ2-7,TGTGCCAGCAGGGACAGGGAAAGCTCCTACGAGCAGTACTTC,CASRDRESSYEQYF
TRBV14,-,-,TRBJ1-2,TGTGCCAGCAGCCCCGAGGACAGAAACTATGGCTACACCTTC,CASSPEDRNYGYTF
TRBV7-6,-,-,TRBJ1-6,TGTGCCAGCAGCTTAGAAGGGGATAATTCACCCCTCCACTTT,CASSLEGDNSPLHF
TRBV4-1,-,-,TRBJ1-1,TGCGCCAGCAGCCAAGATATAACGGGAACTGAAGCTTTCTTT,CASSQDITGTEAFF
TRBV4-1,-,-,TRBJ1-6,TGCGCCAGCAGCCAAGATTATCAGGGGTTAGAGAGCTCCTATAATTCCCCCCTCCACTTT,CASSQDYQGLESSYNSPLHF
TRBV11-3,-,-,TRBJ2-2,TGTGCCAGCAGCTTAGATTCTCGCGGTTGGATAACGAACACCGGGGAGCTGTTTTTT,CASSLDSRGWITNTGELFF
TRBV27,-,TRBD1,TRBJ1-2,TGTGCCAGCAGTTTGCAGGACAGGGGGTATGGCTACACCTTC,CASSLQDRGYGYTF
TRBV7-7,-,TRBD1,TRBJ1-3,TGTGCCAGCAGCTTAGGTCCAGGGGGTAGCGGAAACACCATATATTTT,CASSLGPGGSGNTIYF
TRBV6-5,few,TRBD1,TRBJ1-5,TGTGCCAGCAGCCGGGACAGGGATAATCAGCCCCAGCATTTT,CASSRDRDNQPQHF
TRBV5-4,-,-,TRBJ2-1,TGTGCCAGCAGCGGGGGGAACCGTCTCGACAATGAGCAGTTCTTC,CASSGGNRLDNEQFF
TRBV19,-,-,TRBJ1-1,TGTGCCAGTAGTATAGTCCCCGGGGGTGGTAACACTGAAGCTTTCTTT,CASSIVPGGGNTEAFF
TRBV6-1,-,TRBD1,TRBJ1-2,TGTGCCAGCAGTGAAGTGGGACAGCATGCTAACTATGGCTACACCTTC,CASSEVGQHANYGYTF
TRBV19,once,-,TRBJ1-3,TGTGCCAGTAGTATCAGGCCTAGCTACAGACCCACCTCTGGAAACACCATATATTTT,CASSIRPSYRPTSGNTIYF
TRBV25-1,-,-,TRBJ2-3,TGTGCCAGCAGCGCCGCAGGAAATACGCAGTATTTT,CASSAAGNTQYF
TRBV6-6,-,-,TRBJ1-6,TGTGCCAGCAGTTACCCAGACATTAATTCACCCCTCCACTTT,CASSYPDINSPLHF
TRBV7-9,-,-,TRBJ1-2,TGTGCCAGCAGTAAAGGGGGACTATCCGGGCCTCCGGGCGGAGGCTACACCTTC,CASSKGGLSGPPGGGYTF
TRBV6-5,few,-,TRBJ1-1,TGTGCCAGCAGCCCCAGGGTGAACACTGAAGCTTTCTTT,CASSPRVNTEAFF
TRBV6-5,-,-,TRBJ1-2,TGTGCCAGTGGAAACCCGGGTCCGAAACGGGGCTACACCTTC,CASGNPGPKRGYTF
TRBV19,-,-,TRBJ1-5,TGTGCCAGTAGTATAGATCAGGGCAATCAGCCCCAGCATTTT,CASSIDQGNQPQHF
TRBV9,-,TRBD1,TRBJ1-3,TGTGCCAGCAGCGTAGCCCGGGACAGGGAATCTGGAAACACCATATATTTT,CASSVARDRESGNTIYF
TRBV21-1,-,-,TRBJ1-2,TGTGCCAGCAGTAACCCGGGACAAGGAAATGGCTACACCTTC,CASSNPGQGNGYTF
TRBV7-6,once,-,TRBJ1-1,TGTGCCAGCAGCTTTACAGGGTTCTCTGAAGCTTTCTTT,CASSFTGFSEAFF
TRBV28,-,-,TRBJ1-4,TGTGCCAGCAGTTCCACGAGACAGGTCGGGGCAGCAACTAATGAAAAACTGTTTTTT,CASSSTRQVGAATNEKLFF
TRBV27,-,-,TRBJ2-5,TGTGCCAGCAGTTTCGGGGGACAGAAAGAGACCCAGTACTTC,CASSFGGQKETQYF
TRBV28,-,-,TRBJ1-1,TGTGCCAGCAGTACCTCGAGGGTGGGGAACCACACTGAAGCTTTCTTT,CASSTSRVGNHTEAFF
TRBV25-1,once,TRBD1,TRBJ2-1,TGTGCCAGCGGAGCCGACGACAGGGGCCACAATGAGCAGTTCTTC,CASGADDRGHNEQFF
TRBV5-6,-,TRBD1,TRBJ2-7,TGTGCCAGCAGCCCAGAGGCCGGGACAGGCTACGAGCAGTACTTC,CASSPEAGTGYEQYF
TRBV5-5,-,-,TRBJ2-1,TGTGCCAGCAGCCGACGACAGGACTTATGGGATGAGCAGTTCTTC,CASSRRQDLWDEQFF
TRBV13,-,-,TRBJ2-3,TGTGCCAGCAGCTCGAGGTTGACAGATACGCAGTATTTT,CASSSRLTDTQYF
TRBV10-3,-,TRBD2,TRBJ2-3,TGTGCCATCGGGACTAGCGGGGGGAAAGATACGCAGTATTTT,CAIGTSGGKDTQYF
TRBV7-9,few,-,TRBJ2-7,TGTGCCAGCAGCTTACCCCATCCTCGGGAGATTGAACCCTACGAGCAGTACTTC,CASSLPHPREIEPYEQYF
TRBV6-1,-,-,TRBJ2-7,TGTGCCAGCAAGTCACAGTGGTACGAGCAGTACTTC,CASKSQWYEQYF
TRBV27,-,TRBD1,TRBJ1-5,TGTGCCAGCAGTCGACAGGGACAGCATCAGCCCCAGCATTTT,CASSRQGQHQPQHF
TRBV28,-,-,TRBJ1-2,TGTGCCAGCAGGGACACAGGGAGTCGAGAAGGCTACACCTTC,CASRDTGSREGYTF
TRBV9,-,TRBD1,TRBJ1-1,TGTGCCAGCAGCCCCGGGACAGGGAATGAATGGATGAACACTGAAGCTTTCTTT,CASSPGTGNEWMNTEAFF
TRBV5-5,-,-,TRBJ1-5,TGTGCCAGCAGCGTGGGGGCGGGGGAACAGCCCCAGCATTTT,CASSVGAGEQPQHF
TRBV7-9,-,TRBD2,TRBJ2-1,TGTGCCAGCAGCCTCAGGGACGGGAGGGGAGATGAGCAGTTCTTC,CASSLRDGRGDEQFF
TRBV28,-,-,TRBJ1-3,TGTGCCAGCAGTTTGGTGGTCAGGGATATGGGGTCTGGAAACACCATATATTTT,CASSLVVRDMGSGNTIYF
TRBV15,-,-,TRBJ2-7,TGTGCCACCAGCAGGGACCCTCAGGACAGCAGCCCGGGCGAGCAGTACTTC,CATSRDPQDSSPGEQYF